A selection of T cell receptor beta chains follows, all from one sample in a study of T cell changes during pregnancy in multiple sclerosis. The table came from immunoSEQ multiplex PCR; TCRdb's copy has only in-frame clones and leaves some out. The repertoire holds tens of thousands of clones, with 90% to 95% as singletons. Specimen: peripheral blood, collected in the second trimester of pregnancy. The receptors stem from a female donor in good health, enrolled as a control in a pregnancy study. CDR3s include the opening cysteine and the closing phenylalanine or tryptophan. Each record gives: clone size, D gene, J gene, V gene, CDR3 protein, CDR3 DNA. A D gene is named only where the DNA matches it firmly. Part of the rows lack a size; the others show once, few, many or a class for expanded clones.

once TRBD1 TRBJ1-2 TRBV27 CASSDGTVPLANYGYTF TGTGCCAGCAGTGACGGGACAGTCCCCTTAGCTAACTATGGCTACACCTTC
NA TRBD1 TRBJ1-2 TRBV9 CASSVGDRGSYGYTF TGTGCCAGCAGCGTAGGGGACAGGGGTAGCTATGGCTACACCTTC
NA NA TRBJ2-7 TRBV14 CASSRTGTYEQYF TGTGCCAGCAGCCGCACAGGGACCTACGAGCAGTACTTC
NA NA TRBJ1-2 TRBV27 CASSLSWGGPYGYTF TGTGCCAGCAGTTTATCTTGGGGGGGCCCCTATGGCTACACCTTC
NA NA TRBJ1-1 TRBV2 CASSVNSEAFF TGTGCCAGCAGTGTTAACAGTGAAGCTTTCTTT
NA TRBD1 TRBJ1-2 TRBV9 CASSPRGDGQGASYTF TGTGCCAGCAGCCCACGTGGGGACGGACAGGGCGCCAGCTACACCTTC
NA NA TRBJ2-3 TRBV7-3 CASSPGHNLLTDTQYF TGTGCCAGCAGCCCCGGACATAATTTACTCACAGATACGCAGTATTTT
NA TRBD1 TRBJ2-7 TRBV15 CATSRAGQLSYEQYF TGTGCCACCAGCAGAGCGGGACAGCTCTCCTACGAGCAGTACTTC
NA TRBD2 TRBJ2-5 TRBV4-2 CASSQDWASGQETQYF TGTGCCAGCAGCCAAGATTGGGCTAGCGGCCAAGAGACCCAGTACTTC
few NA TRBJ1-1 TRBV6-4 CASSVGANTEAFF TGTGCCAGCAGTGTGGGAGCAAACACTGAAGCTTTCTTT
few NA TRBJ1-6 TRBV19 CASSILAGTSYNSPLHF TGTGCCAGTAGTATCTTGGCAGGTACATCCTATAATTCACCCCTCCACTTT
once NA TRBJ1-6 TRBV7-6 CASSLRQDNSPLHF TGTGCCAGCAGCTTACGGCAGGATAATTCACCCCTCCACTTT
NA NA TRBJ1-2 TRBV4-1 CASSQSESSYGYTF TGCGCCAGCAGCCAAAGCGAGAGTTCCTATGGCTACACCTTC
NA TRBD1 TRBJ1-3 TRBV7-9 CASSSPGGGQYSGNTIYF TGTGCCAGCAGCTCACCAGGGGGTGGGCAGTACTCTGGAAACACCATATATTTT
NA TRBD2 TRBJ2-5 TRBV13 CASSGPPGLEKSETQYF TGTGCCAGCAGCGGACCCCCGGGACTAGAGAAGTCAGAGACCCAGTACTTC
NA TRBD2 TRBJ2-2 TRBV19 CASSPREGTNTGELFF TGTGCCAGTAGTCCCAGGGAGGGGACGAACACCGGGGAGCTGTTTTTT
NA TRBD2 TRBJ2-1 TRBV4-3 CASSQDLLLAGGDYNEQFF TGCGCCAGCAGCCAAGATCTGTTATTAGCGGGGGGGGACTACAATGAGCAGTTCTTC
NA NA TRBJ1-2 TRBV20-1 CSAPFNYGYTF TGCAGTGCTCCTTTTAACTATGGCTACACCTTC
once TRBD2 TRBJ2-7 TRBV11-1 CASSSIGGESSYEQYF TGTGCCAGCAGCTCGATTGGGGGGGAGAGCTCCTACGAGCAGTACTTC
NA TRBD2 TRBJ2-3 TRBV6-4 CASSDSSSSGGRDTQYF TGTGCCAGCAGTGACTCGTCGTCTAGCGGGGGTCGAGATACGCAGTATTTT
NA NA TRBJ1-1 TRBV7-9 CASSLAVQGSTEAFF TGTGCCAGCAGCTTAGCGGTACAGGGTAGCACTGAAGCTTTCTTT
NA NA TRBJ2-5 TRBV2 CASSGFLEETQYF TGTGCCAGCTCAGGGTTTTTGGAAGAGACCCAGTACTTC
NA TRBD2 TRBJ2-2 TRBV9 CASSVAARTSTGELFF TGTGCCAGCAGCGTAGCCGCCCGGACTAGCACCGGGGAGCTGTTTTTT
NA TRBD1 TRBJ2-1 TRBV27 CASSFSSQGYEQFF TGTGCCAGCAGTTTCTCTTCACAGGGGTATGAGCAGTTCTTC
NA TRBD1 TRBJ1-2 TRBV19 CASSIGTGANGGYTF TGTGCCAGTAGTATAGGAACAGGGGCAAATGGTGGCTACACCTTC
once NA TRBJ1-1 TRBV27 CATTSYTEAFF TGTGCCACTACCTCGTACACTGAAGCTTTCTTT
NA NA TRBJ2-7 TRBV5-6 CASSPPRTAYEQYF TGTGCCAGCAGCCCCCCGAGGACAGCTTACGAGCAGTACTTC
NA NA TRBJ1-3 TRBV25-1 CASRQASGNTIYF TGTGCCAGCCGACAAGCCTCTGGAAACACCATATATTTT
few NA TRBJ1-5 TRBV6-5 CASSSRRQPQHF TGTGCCAGCAGTTCTCGTCGTCAGCCCCAGCATTTT
NA NA TRBJ2-4 TRBV28 CASTPEVRLAKNIQYF TGTGCCAGCACCCCGGAGGTCAGACTAGCCAAAAACATTCAGTACTTC
once NA TRBJ1-5 TRBV19 CASSIAAGGNQPQHF TGTGCCAGTAGTATCGCCGCAGGGGGCAATCAGCCCCAGCATTTT
NA TRBD2 TRBJ2-2 TRBV5-1 CASSLRLAGTHTGELFF TGCGCCAGCAGCCTGAGACTAGCGGGAACTCACACCGGGGAGCTGTTTTTT
NA NA TRBJ1-5 TRBV6-5 CASKAGDQPQHF TGTGCCAGCAAGGCGGGGGATCAGCCCCAGCATTTT
NA NA TRBJ1-1 TRBV25-1 CASKRAPTEAFF TGTGCCAGCAAGCGAGCTCCAACTGAAGCTTTCTTT
NA NA TRBJ1-1 TRBV2 CASRARVATEAFF TGTGCCAGCAGGGCCAGGGTAGCCACTGAAGCTTTCTTT
NA NA TRBJ2-2 TRBV29-1 CSASLGNTGELFF TGCAGCGCCTCTCTAGGGAACACCGGGGAGCTGTTTTTT
NA TRBD1 TRBJ2-3 TRBV27 CASSKPGQGIDTQYF TGTGCCAGCAGTAAGCCGGGACAGGGGATAGATACGCAGTATTTT
NA NA TRBJ1-5 TRBV7-2 CASSFYNQPQHF TGTGCCAGCAGCTTTTACAATCAGCCCCAGCATTTT
once TRBD1 TRBJ2-6 TRBV2 CASSVGQGTGANVLTF TGTGCCAGCAGCGTTGGACAGGGAACTGGGGCCAACGTCCTGACTTTC
NA TRBD1 TRBJ2-7 TRBV5-1 CASSLRTGVISYEQYF TGCGCCAGCAGCTTAAGGACAGGGGTTATCTCCTACGAGCAGTACTTC
NA NA TRBJ2-3 TRBV29-1 CSVNRGEETDTQYF TGCAGCGTTAACCGCGGGGAGGAGACAGATACGCAGTATTTT
NA NA TRBJ2-4 TRBV19 CASSNRVAKNIQYF TGTGCCAGTAGTAACAGGGTGGCCAAAAACATTCAGTACTTC
NA TRBD1 TRBJ1-1 TRBV7-2 CASSLVPGGGGNTEAFF TGTGCCAGCAGCTTAGTCCCAGGGGGCGGGGGGAACACTGAAGCTTTCTTT
NA NA TRBJ2-6 TRBV18 CASSPVSGANVLTF TGTGCCAGCTCACCAGTGAGCGGGGCCAACGTCCTGACTTTC
NA NA TRBJ1-4 TRBV7-9 CASVRERSNEKLFF TGTGCCAGCGTTCGGGAGAGGTCTAATGAAAAACTGTTTTTT
NA NA TRBJ1-4 TRBV6-5 CASRGHQAEKLFF TGTGCCAGCAGGGGACACCAGGCTGAAAAACTGTTTTTT
NA TRBD1 TRBJ1-5 TRBV30 CAWRGTGANQPQHF TGTGCCTGGAGGGGGACAGGGGCCAATCAGCCCCAGCATTTT
NA NA TRBJ1-1 TRBV27 CASSSGSMNTEAFF TGTGCCAGCAGTTCCGGGAGCATGAACACTGAAGCTTTCTTT